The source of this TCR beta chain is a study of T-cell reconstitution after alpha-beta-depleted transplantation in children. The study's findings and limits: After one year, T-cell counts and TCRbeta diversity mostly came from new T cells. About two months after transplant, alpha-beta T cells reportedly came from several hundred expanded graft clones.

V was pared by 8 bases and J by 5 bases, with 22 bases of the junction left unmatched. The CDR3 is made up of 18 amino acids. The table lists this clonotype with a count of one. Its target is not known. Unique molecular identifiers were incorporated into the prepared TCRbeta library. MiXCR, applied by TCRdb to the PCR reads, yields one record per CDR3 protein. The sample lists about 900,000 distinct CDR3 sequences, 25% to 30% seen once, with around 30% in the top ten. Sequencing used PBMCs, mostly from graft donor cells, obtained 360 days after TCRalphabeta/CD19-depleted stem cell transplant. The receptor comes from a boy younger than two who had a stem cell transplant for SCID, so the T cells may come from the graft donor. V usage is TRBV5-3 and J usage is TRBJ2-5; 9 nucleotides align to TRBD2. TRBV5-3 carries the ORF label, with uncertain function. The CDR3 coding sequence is TGTGCCAGGTGCTTGTTTGTTTCTCGCGGGGGGGCCAGGGAGACCCAGTACTTC. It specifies CARCLFVSRGGARETQYF.